These 8 T cell receptor beta chains originate from one sample sequenced in a study of blood T cell repertoires in COVID-19. TCRdb keeps only in-frame clones here, not all; method: immunoSEQ multiplex PCR. The table has 150,000 to 200,000 clones, 75% to 90% seen once. The sequenced material came from PBMCs or T cells enriched from blood (not recorded which). The receptors stem from a man in his forties or fifties who had recovered from COVID-19.

The chain is built from TRBV9 and TRBJ2-1; the D gene is possibly TRBD2 (6 bases). Trimming left V 0 bases short and J 3 bases short, with 10 bases between. Germline CDR1 and CDR2: SGDLS and YYNGEE. The CDR3 runs to 15 residues. The CDR3 protein is CASSVGPGDYNEQFF. For the CDR3, the DNA is TGTGCCAGCAGCGTAGGGCCGGGAGACTACAATGAGCAGTTCTTC.

This chain connects TRBV7-9 to TRBJ1-6, with a weak D call TRBD1 (5 bases). V was shortened by 3 bases and J by 5 bases, with 8 bases between the two germline ends. Germline loops: CDR1 SEHNR, CDR2 FQNEAQ (reference sequence). This CDR3 has 14 amino acids. The CDR3 protein is CASSFQGNNSPLHF. In DNA, the CDR3 is TGTGCCAGCAGCTTTCAGGGAAATAATTCACCCCTCCACTTT.

This chain connects TRBV10-3 to TRBJ1-1; 7 bases fit TRBD1. The J segment lost 1 base and the V segment lost 6 bases, leaving 8 bases of the junction unmatched. Germline values: CDR1 ENHRY, CDR2 SYGVKD. The CDR3 is 15 residues long. The DNA for the CDR3 is TGTGCCATCAGCCCAAAGGGGGCGGAGAACACTGAAGCTTTCTTT. Protein sequence: CAISPKGAENTEAFF.

The genes are TRBV3-1 (or the pseudogene TRBV3-2) and TRBJ2-1; 9 bases agree with TRBD1. The length of the CDR3 is 14 residues. CDR1 and CDR2 from the germline V gene are LGHDT and YNNKEL (reference sequence). The V segment lost 7 bases and the J segment 6 bases; nucleotides outside the gene matches: 7. The CDR3 region is CASKVGQGFNEQFF. The CDR3 nucleotides read TGTGCCAGCAAAGTAGGACAGGGGTTCAATGAGCAGTTCTTC.

The CDR3 nucleotides read TGTGCCAGCAGCTTGACTAGCGGGGGGACGGAGTTCTTC. Protein: CASSLTSGGTEFF. The chain joins TRBV7-2 to TRBJ2-1, with 13 positions matching TRBD2. J gave up 14 bases and V 3 bases, and 4 bases lay outside the gene matches. The germline gives CDR1 SGHTA, CDR2 FQGNSA. The CDR3 is made up of 13 amino acids.

The J gene is TRBJ1-6, the V gene TRBV30; TRBD1 is a possible D gene (5 bases). The germline V gene has CDR1 GTSNPN and CDR2 SVGIG (reference sequence). This CDR3 has 13 residues. V lost 0 bases, J lost 9 bases, and 9 bases lay in between. CDR3 amino acids: CAWSVGAGSPLHF. CDR3 nucleotide sequence: TGTGCCTGGAGTGTAGGGGCCGGTTCACCCCTCCACTTT.

This clone was seen once. This chain connects TRBV28 to TRBJ2-2; D may be TRBD1 (5 bases). Per the germline V gene, CDR1 is MDHEN and CDR2 is SYDVKM. There are 15 residues in the CDR3. The V and J ends lost 5 bases and 7 bases respectively, with 17 bases between them. In DNA form, the CDR3 reads TGTGCCAGCAGTATCCCGATGGGGCCCGGCGGGGAGCTGTTTTTT. Protein sequence: CASSIPMGPGGELFF. Full variable domain (outside the CDR3, taken from reference TRBV28 and TRBJ2-2): DVKVTQSSRYLVKRTGEKVFLECVQDMDHENMFWYRQDPGLGLRLIYFSYDVKMKEKGDIPEGYSVSREKKERFSLILESASTNQTSMYLCASSIPMGPGGELFFGEGSRLTVL.

The chain couples TRBV21-1 to TRBJ1-3. TRBV21-1 is flagged as a pseudogene. This CDR3 has 14 residues. CDR3 bases: TGTGCCAGCGGAAAATGTGGAGACCGAAACACCATATATTTT. Translated: CASGKCGDRNTIYF.